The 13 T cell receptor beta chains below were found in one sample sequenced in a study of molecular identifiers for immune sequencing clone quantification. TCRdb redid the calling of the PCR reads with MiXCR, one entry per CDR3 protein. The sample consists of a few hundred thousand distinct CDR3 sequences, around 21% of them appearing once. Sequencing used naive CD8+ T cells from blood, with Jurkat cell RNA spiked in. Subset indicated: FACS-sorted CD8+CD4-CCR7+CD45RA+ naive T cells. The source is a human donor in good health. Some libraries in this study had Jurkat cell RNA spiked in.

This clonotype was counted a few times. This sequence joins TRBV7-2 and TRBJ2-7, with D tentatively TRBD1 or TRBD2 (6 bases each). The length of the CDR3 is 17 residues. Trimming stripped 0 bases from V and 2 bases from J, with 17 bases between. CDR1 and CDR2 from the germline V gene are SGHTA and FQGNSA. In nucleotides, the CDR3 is TGTGCCAGCAGCTTAGCGCGGGCGGGACACCGACCCTACGAGCAGTACTTC. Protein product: CASSLARAGHRPYEQYF.

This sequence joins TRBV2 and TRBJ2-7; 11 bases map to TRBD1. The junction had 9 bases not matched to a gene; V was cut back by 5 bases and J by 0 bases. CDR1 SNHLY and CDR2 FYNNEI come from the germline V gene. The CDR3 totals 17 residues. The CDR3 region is CASSSGDRGSSSYEQYF. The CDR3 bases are TGTGCCAGCAGTTCCGGGGACAGGGGGTCCTCCTCCTACGAGCAGTACTTC.

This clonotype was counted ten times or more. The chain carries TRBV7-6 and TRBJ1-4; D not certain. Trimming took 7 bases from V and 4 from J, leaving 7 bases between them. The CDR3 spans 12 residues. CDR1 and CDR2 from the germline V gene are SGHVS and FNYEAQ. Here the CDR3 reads CASKGLNEKLFF. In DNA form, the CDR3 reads TGTGCCAGCAAAGGACTTAATGAAAAACTGTTTTTT. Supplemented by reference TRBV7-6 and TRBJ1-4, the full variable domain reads GAGVSQSPRYKVTKRGQDVALRCDPISGHVSLYWYRQALGQGPEFLTYFNYEAQQDKSGLPNDRFSAERPEGSISTLTIQRTEQRDSAMYRCASKGLNEKLFFGSGTQLSVL.

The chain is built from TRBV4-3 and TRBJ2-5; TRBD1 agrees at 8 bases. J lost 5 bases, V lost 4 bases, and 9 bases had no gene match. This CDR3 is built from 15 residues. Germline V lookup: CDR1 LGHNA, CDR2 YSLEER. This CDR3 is CASSRLDRVGETQYF. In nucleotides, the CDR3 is TGCGCCAGCAGCCGATTGGACAGGGTCGGTGAGACCCAGTACTTC.

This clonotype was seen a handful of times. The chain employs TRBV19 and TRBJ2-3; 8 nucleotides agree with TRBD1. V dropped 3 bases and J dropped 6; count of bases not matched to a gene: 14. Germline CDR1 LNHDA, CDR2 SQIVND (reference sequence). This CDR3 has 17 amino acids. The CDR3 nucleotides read TGTGCCAGTAGTATGGAAGGGACAGGCCTATTTGGTGATACGCAGTATTTT. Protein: CASSMEGTGLFGDTQYF.

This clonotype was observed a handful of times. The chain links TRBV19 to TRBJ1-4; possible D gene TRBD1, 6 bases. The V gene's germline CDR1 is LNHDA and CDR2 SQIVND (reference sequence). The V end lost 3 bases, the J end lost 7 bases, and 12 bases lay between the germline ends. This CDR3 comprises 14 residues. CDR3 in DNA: TGTGCCAGTAGTATTTTTGGACAGCCTGAAAAACTGTTTTTT. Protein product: CASSIFGQPEKLFF.

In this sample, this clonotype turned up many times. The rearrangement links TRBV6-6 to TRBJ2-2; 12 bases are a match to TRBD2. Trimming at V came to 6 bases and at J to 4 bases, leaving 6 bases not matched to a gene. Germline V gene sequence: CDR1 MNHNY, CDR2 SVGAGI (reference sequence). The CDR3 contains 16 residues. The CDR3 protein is CASSLAGGPSTGELFF. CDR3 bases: TGTGCCAGCAGCCTAGCGGGGGGGCCGAGCACCGGGGAGCTGTTTTTT.

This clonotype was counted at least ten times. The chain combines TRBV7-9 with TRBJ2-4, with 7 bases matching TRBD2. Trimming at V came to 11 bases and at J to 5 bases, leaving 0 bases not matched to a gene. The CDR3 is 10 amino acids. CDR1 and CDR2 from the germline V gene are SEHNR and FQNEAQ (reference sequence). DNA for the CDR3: TGTGCCGCGGGAGAAAACATTCAGTACTTC. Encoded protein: CAAGENIQYF.

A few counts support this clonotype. CDR3 sequence reads: CASSLVLRTGELFF. In DNA form, the CDR3 reads TGTGCCAGCAGCTTAGTACTACGAACCGGGGAGCTGTTTTTT. V is TRBV7-9 and J is TRBJ2-2; D ambiguous. Trimming cost V 1 base and J 5 bases, with 8 bases left between them. Looked up from germline, CDR1 is SEHNR and CDR2 is FQNEAQ (reference sequence). The CDR3 sequence is 14 residues long.

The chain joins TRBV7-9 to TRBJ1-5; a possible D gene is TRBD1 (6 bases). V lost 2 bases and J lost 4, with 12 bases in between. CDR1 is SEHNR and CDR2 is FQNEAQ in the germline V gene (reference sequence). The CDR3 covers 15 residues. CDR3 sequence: CASSLRQQGNQPQHF. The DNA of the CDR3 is TGTGCCAGCAGCTTAAGGCAACAGGGAAATCAGCCCCAGCATTTT.

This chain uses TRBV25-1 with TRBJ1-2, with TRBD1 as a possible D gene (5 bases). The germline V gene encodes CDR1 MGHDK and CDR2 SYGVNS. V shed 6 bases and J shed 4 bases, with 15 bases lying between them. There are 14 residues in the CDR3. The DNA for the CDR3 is TGTGCCAGCAGCGGGCGGGGGGGATTCTATGGCTACACCTTC. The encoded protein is CASSGRGGFYGYTF.

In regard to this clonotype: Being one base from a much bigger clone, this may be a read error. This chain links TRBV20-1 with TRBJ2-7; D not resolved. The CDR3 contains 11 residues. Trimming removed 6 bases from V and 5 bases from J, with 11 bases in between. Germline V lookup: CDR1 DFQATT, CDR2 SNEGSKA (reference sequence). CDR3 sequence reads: CSAPMVHEQYF. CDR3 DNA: TGCAGTGCCCCTATGGTCCACGAGCAGTACTTC.

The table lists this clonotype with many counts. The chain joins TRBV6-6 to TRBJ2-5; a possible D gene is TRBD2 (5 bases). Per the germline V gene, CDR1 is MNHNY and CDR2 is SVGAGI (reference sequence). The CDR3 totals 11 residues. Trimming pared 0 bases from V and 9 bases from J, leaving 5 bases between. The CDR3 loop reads CASSYSEAQYF. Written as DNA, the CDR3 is TGTGCCAGCAGTTACTCGGAGGCCCAGTACTTC.